This TCR delta chain comes out of a study of Vδ1+ human thymocytes. Study conclusions and caveats: Thymic TRG and TRD repertoires appeared highly polyclonal. Unexpected Vdelta2 sequences could cause misinterpretation of bulk repertoire data.

Regarding this clone: Its antigen is unknown.

The template was reverse-transcribed extracted RNA. CDR3 amplicons came from multiplex PCR with pooled V-gene forward and constant-region reverse primers. TCRdb fed the multiplex PCR reads to CATT. This table holds 22,000 or so delta-chain clones, 8.1% found once. This CDR3 comprises 19 residues. Per germline, CDR1 TSWWSYY and CDR2 QGS. V lost 3 bases and J lost 0; bases outside the gene matches: 10. Sequencing was carried out using Vdelta1+ gamma-delta thymocytes from the thymus. As for subset: FACS-sorted CD3+ TCRalphabeta- TCRVdelta1+ TCRVdelta2- thymocytes. The TCR comes from a child less than two years old who had congenital heart surgery. This sequence joins TRDV1 and TRDJ1; the match to TRDD3 covers 13 bases. CDR3 nucleotides: TGTGCTCTTGGGGACACGTTCCTACTGGGGGATACGTACACCGATAAACTCATCTTT. This encodes CALGDTFLLGDTYTDKLIF.